One sample yielded the 9 T cell receptor beta chains listed below, sequenced in a study of blood T cell repertoires in COVID-19. Repertoires were generated with immunoSEQ multiplex PCR, while TCRdb's copy carries only in-frame clones and drops some. The sample includes tens of thousands of clones, roughly 87% of them seen just once. The material sequenced was peripheral blood. Every receptor here comes from a man between 60 and 75 years old with active COVID-19.

V is TRBV9 and J is TRBJ2-7; weak D call: TRBD2 (6 bases). Germline CDR1 reads SGDLS; CDR2 reads YYNGEE. The CDR3 covers 13 residues. V was trimmed by 4 bases and J by 3 bases, leaving 11 bases between them. This CDR3 is CASSPGESYEQYF. The DNA for the CDR3 is TGTGCCAGCAGCCCGGGAGAGAGCTACGAGCAGTACTTC.

The V call is TRBV4-3, the J call TRBJ1-1; D ambiguous. This CDR3 is 13 amino acids long. Germline-derived CDR1 and CDR2 are LGHNA and YSLEER. V lost 0 bases to trimming and J lost 2 bases, with 4 bases between them. The CDR3 spells CASSQDPNTEAFF. The CDR3 nucleotides are TGCGCCAGCAGCCAAGATCCTAACACTGAAGCTTTCTTT.

The V gene is TRBV6-1, the J gene TRBJ2-7, with D possibly being TRBD2 (6 bases). V lost 6 bases and J 2 bases, leaving 14 bases between the germline ends. Germline CDR1 and CDR2: MNHNS and SASEGT. The CDR3 spans 14 residues. CDR3 region: CASRAGQGAYEQYF. The CDR3, as DNA: TGTGCCAGCAGGGCGGGGCAGGGAGCCTACGAGCAGTACTTC.

The rearrangement links TRBV6-1 to TRBJ2-7; the D gene is possibly TRBD2 (6 bases). Trimming stripped 2 bases from V and 6 bases from J, with 17 bases between. The CDR3 covers 15 residues. Germline V gene lookup returns CDR1 MNHNS and CDR2 SASEGT. The CDR3 DNA reads as TGTGCCAGCAGTGAAATAGGAGGGGATTTTTTCGAGCAGTACTTC. It codes for CASSEIGGDFFEQYF.

The chain employs TRBV6-2 or TRBV6-3 and TRBJ2-5; 16 bases are a match to TRBD2. The CDR3 sequence is 18 residues long. The V segment lost 0 bases and the J segment 5 bases; nucleotides outside the gene matches: 6. CDR1 and CDR2 from the germline V gene are MNHEY and SVGEGT. CDR3 bases: TGTGCCAGCAGTTACTCGGGGACTAGCGGGAGGGCCGAGGAGACCCAGTACTTC. Translated, it gives CASSYSGTSGRAEETQYF.

The CDR3: CASSLRTGGDEQYF. The CDR3 DNA reads as TGTGCCAGCAGCCTCCGGACAGGGGGTGACGAGCAGTACTTC. This rearrangement joins TRBV9 to TRBJ2-7; TRBD1 matches 10 bases. Germline V lookup: CDR1 SGDLS, CDR2 YYNGEE. CDR3 length equals 14 residues. V shed 4 bases, J shed 5 bases, and the junction held 6 bases outside the gene matches.

This chain joins TRBV20-1 and TRBJ2-7; 7 bases agree with TRBD2. Germline V gives CDR1 DFQATT, CDR2 SNEGSKA (reference sequence). The CDR3 covers 17 residues. V dropped 3 bases and J dropped 3; count of bases not matched to a gene: 17. CDR3 sequence: CSASTISGRGRLYEQYF. CDR3 coding DNA: TGCAGTGCTAGTACGATATCGGGGCGGGGGAGACTCTACGAGCAGTACTTC.

The chain combines TRBV2 with TRBJ2-6; D is possibly TRBD1 (5 bases). V lost 4 bases and J 5 bases, leaving 9 bases between the germline ends. CDR1 SNHLY and CDR2 FYNNEI come from the germline V gene. The CDR3 length is 14 residues. The CDR3: CASSGTFRANVLTF. DNA for the CDR3: TGTGCCAGCAGTGGGACATTCAGGGCCAACGTCCTGACTTTC.

The rearrangement joins TRBV5-1 to TRBJ2-7, with TRBD1 matching 8 bases. Germline CDR1 reads SGHRS; CDR2 reads YFSETQ. V lost 1 base, J lost 1 base, and 19 bases stayed unmatched. CDR3 length: 20 amino acids. CDR3 sequence reads: CASSLPLDLPPGTGSYEQYF. CDR3 DNA sequence: TGCGCCAGCAGCTTGCCTCTAGATTTGCCCCCCGGGACAGGTTCCTACGAGCAGTACTTC.